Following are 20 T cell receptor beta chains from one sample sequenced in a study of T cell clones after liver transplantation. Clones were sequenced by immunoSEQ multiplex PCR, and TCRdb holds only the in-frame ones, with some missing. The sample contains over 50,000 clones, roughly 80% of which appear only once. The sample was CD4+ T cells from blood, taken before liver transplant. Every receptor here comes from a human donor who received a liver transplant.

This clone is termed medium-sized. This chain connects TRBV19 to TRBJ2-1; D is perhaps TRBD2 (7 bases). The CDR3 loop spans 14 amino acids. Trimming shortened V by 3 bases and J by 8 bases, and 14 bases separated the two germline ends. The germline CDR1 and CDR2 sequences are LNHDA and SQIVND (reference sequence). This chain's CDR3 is CASSINAGGHEQFF. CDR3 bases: TGTGCCAGTAGTATTAACGCCGGGGGGCATGAGCAGTTCTTC.

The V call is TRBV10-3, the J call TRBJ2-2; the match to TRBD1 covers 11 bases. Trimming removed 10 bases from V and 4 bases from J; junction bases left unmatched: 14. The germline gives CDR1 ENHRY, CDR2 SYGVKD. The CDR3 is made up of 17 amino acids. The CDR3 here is CASRAWTGGASTGELFF. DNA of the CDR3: TGTGCCAGTCGAGCCTGGACAGGGGGCGCGAGCACCGGGGAGCTGTTTTTT.

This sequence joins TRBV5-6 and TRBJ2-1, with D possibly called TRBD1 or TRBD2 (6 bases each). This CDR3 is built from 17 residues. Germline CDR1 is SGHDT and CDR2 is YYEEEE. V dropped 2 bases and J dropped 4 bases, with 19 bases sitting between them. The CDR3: CASSLIGARGGYNEQFF. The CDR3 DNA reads TGTGCCAGCAGCTTAATAGGCGCCCGAGGGGGGTACAATGAGCAGTTCTTC.

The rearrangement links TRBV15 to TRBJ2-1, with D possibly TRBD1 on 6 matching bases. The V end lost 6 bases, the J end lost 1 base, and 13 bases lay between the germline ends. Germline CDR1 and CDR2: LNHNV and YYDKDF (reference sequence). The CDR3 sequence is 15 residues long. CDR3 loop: CATRADRASYNEQFF. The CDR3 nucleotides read TGTGCCACCAGGGCGGACAGAGCTTCCTACAATGAGCAGTTCTTC. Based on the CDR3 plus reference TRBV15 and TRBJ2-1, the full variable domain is DAMVIQNPRYQVTQFGKPVTLSCSQTLNHNVMYWYQQKSSQAPKLLFHYYDKDFNNEADTPDNFQSRRPNTSFCFLDIRSPGLGDTAMYLCATRADRASYNEQFFGPGTRLTVL.

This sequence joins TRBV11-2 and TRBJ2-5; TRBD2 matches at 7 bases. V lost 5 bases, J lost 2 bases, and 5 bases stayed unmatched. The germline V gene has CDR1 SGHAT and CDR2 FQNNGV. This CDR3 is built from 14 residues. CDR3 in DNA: TGTGCCAGCAGCAGAACCGGGAGGCAAGAGACCCAGTACTTC. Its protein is CASSRTGRQETQYF.

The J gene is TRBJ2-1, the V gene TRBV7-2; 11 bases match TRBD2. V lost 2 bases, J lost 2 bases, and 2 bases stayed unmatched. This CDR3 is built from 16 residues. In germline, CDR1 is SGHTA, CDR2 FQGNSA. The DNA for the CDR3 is TGTGCCAGCAGCTTAACGGGACTAGCGGCCTACAATGAGCAGTTCTTC. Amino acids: CASSLTGLAAYNEQFF. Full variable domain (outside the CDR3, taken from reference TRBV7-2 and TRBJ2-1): GAGVSQSPSNKVTEKGKDVELRCDPISGHTALYWYRQSLGQGLEFLIYFQGNSAPDKSGLPSDRFSAERTGGSVSTLTIQRTQQEDSAVYLCASSLTGLAAYNEQFFGPGTRLTVL.

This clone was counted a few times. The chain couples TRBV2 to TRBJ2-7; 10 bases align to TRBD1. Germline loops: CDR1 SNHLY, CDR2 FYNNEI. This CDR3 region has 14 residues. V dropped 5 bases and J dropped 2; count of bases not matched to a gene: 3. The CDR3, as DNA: TGTGCCAGCAGTCGGGACAGGGGAGCCTACGAGCAGTACTTC. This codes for CASSRDRGAYEQYF.

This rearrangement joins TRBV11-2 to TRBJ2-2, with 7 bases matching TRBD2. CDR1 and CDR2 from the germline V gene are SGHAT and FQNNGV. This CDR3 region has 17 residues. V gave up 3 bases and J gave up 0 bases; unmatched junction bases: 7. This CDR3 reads CASSFGAGRANTGELFF. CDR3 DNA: TGTGCCAGCAGCTTCGGAGCGGGGAGGGCGAACACCGGGGAGCTGTTTTTT.

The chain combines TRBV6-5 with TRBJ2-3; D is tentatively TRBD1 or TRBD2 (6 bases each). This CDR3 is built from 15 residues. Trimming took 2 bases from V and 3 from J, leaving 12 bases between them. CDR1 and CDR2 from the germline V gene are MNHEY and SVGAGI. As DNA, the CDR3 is TGTGCCAGCAGTTACCGGGGGCATTTGACAGATACGCAGTATTTT. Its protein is CASSYRGHLTDTQYF.

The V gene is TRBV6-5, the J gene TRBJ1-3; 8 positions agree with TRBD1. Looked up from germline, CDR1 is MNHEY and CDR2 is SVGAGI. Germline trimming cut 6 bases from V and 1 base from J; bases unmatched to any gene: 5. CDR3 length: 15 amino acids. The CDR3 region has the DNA TGTGCCAGCAGCTTGGACAGGGAATCTGGAAACACCATATATTTT. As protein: CASSLDRESGNTIYF.

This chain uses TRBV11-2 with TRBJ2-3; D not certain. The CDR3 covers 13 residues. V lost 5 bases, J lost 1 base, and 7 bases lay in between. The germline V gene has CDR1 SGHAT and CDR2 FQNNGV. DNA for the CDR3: TGTGCCAGCAGCACCCCACGCACAGATACGCAGTATTTT. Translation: CASSTPRTDTQYF. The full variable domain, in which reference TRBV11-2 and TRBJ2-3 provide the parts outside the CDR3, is EAGVAQSPRYKIIEKRQSVAFWCNPISGHATLYWYQQILGQGPKLLIQFQNNGVVDDSQLPKDRFSAERLKGVDSTLKIQPAKLEDSAVYLCASSTPRTDTQYFGPGTRLTVL.

CDR3 in amino acids: CASGEWGQETQYF. The CDR3 DNA reads as TGTGCCAGCGGAGAGTGGGGACAAGAGACCCAGTACTTC. This chain connects TRBV6-1 to TRBJ2-5; D remains unclear. V was clipped by 8 bases and J by 2 bases, with 12 bases between them. This CDR3 has 13 amino acids. Germline V gene data show CDR1 as MNHNS and CDR2 as SASEGT.

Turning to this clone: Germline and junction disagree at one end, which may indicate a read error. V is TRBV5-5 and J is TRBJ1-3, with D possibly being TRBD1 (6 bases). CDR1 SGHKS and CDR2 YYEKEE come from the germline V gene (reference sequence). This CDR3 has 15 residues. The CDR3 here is CASSLDQGIGDTIYF. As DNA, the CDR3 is TGTGCCAGCAGCTTGGACCAGGGGATTGGAGACACCATATATTTT. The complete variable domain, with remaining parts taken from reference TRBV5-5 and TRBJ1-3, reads DAGVTQSPTHLIKTRGQQVTLRCSPISGHKSVSWYQQVLGQGPQFIFQYYEKEERGRGNFPDRFSARQFPNYSSELNVNALLLGDSALYLCASSLDQGIGDTIYFGEGSWLTVV.

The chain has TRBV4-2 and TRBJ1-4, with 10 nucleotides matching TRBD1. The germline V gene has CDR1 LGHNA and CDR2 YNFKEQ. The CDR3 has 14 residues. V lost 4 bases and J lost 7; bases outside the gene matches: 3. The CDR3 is CASSPGQGIEKLFF. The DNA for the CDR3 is TGTGCCAGCAGCCCGGGACAGGGGATTGAAAAACTGTTTTTT.

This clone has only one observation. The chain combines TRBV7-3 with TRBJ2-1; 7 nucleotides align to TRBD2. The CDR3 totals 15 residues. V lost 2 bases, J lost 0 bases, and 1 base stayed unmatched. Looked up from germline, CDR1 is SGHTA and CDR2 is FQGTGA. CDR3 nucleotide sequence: TGTGCCAGCAGCTTACAGCGGGGCTCCTACAATGAGCAGTTCTTC. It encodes CASSLQRGSYNEQFF. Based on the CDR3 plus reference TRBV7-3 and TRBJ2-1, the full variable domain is GAGVSQTPSNKVTEKGKYVELRCDPISGHTALYWYRQSLGQGPEFLIYFQGTGAADDSGLPNDRFFAVRPEGSVSTLKIQRTERGDSAVYLCASSLQRGSYNEQFFGPGTRLTVL.

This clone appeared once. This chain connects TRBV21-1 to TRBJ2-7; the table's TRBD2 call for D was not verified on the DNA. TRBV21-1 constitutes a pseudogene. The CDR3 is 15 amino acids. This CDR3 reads CASSNKAQTPYEQYF. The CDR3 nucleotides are TGTGCCAGCAGCAACAAAGCGCAGACCCCCTACGAGCAGTACTTC.

The CDR3 loop reads CASSEGTGANEKLFF. CDR3 in DNA: TGTGCCAGCAGTGAGGGGACAGGAGCAAATGAAAAACTGTTTTTT. The chain is built from TRBV6-1 and TRBJ1-4, with 8 bases aligning to TRBD1. The trim removed 3 bases at V and 5 bases at J, leaving 5 bases unmatched. The CDR3 loop spans 15 amino acids. Germline-derived CDR1 and CDR2 are MNHNS and SASEGT.

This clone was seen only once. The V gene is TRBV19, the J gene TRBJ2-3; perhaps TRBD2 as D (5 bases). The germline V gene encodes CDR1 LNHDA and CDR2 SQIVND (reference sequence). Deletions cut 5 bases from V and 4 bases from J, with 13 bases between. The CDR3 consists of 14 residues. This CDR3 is CASSGVVGADTQYF. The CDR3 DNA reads TGTGCCAGTAGTGGGGTCGTCGGGGCAGATACGCAGTATTTT.

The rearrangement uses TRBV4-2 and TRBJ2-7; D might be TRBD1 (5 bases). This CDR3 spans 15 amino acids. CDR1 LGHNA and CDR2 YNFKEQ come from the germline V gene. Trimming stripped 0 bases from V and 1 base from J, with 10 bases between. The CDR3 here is CASSQEAGWSYEQYF. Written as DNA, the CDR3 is TGTGCCAGCAGCCAAGAGGCAGGGTGGTCCTACGAGCAGTACTTC.

This CDR3 is CASSLFRGETPADSYEQYF. The CDR3 bases are TGCGCCAGCAGCTTGTTTCGTGGGGAGACTCCAGCGGACTCTTACGAGCAGTACTTC. The chain combines TRBV5-1 with TRBJ2-7; tentatively, D is TRBD2 (5 bases). The CDR3 consists of 19 residues. CDR1 is SGHRS and CDR2 is YFSETQ in the germline V gene. V was pared by 1 base and J by 4 bases, with 27 bases between.